This section outlines one T cell receptor (beta chain) sequence together with its context. Its antigen specificity is not known. Base quality data are lacking; no much larger clone is found one base away. TCRbeta CDR3 regions were amplified from genomic DNA using the immunoSEQ Assay, a bias-controlled multiplex PCR. Concerning the study's data processing: The number of nucleated cells in each sample was estimated by amplification of reference gene primers within the assay. To quantify the absolute abundance of each unique TCRbeta CDR3 rearrangement, sequence reads were collapsed and filtered. Productive Simpson clonality was computed per sample as the square root of Simpson's diversity index over productive rearrangements. TCRdb took this table from immuneACCESS and kept in-frame rearrangements with V and J called. Such tables lack part of the clones; where checked against another copy, unresolved V genes explain under half of the gap, and the rest is unexplained. The D gene and trimming were derived from the DNA, and the V and J assignments and clone size from that table. In this sample the table shows 110,000 to 150,000 clones, 75% to 85% of which occur a single time. The ten largest clones represent around 4.4% of the sample.

Each collaborating institution followed its own protocols to collect whole blood in K2EDTA tubes. Collaborator samples were shipped for TCRbeta analysis as frozen whole blood, isolated PBMCs, or DNA extracted from either sample type. These data are taken from a study of blood T cell repertoires in COVID-19 (dated by TCRdb to 2018 to 2020). With respect to the entire study: The collaborator samples originated in the United States, Italy and Spain and spanned the acute and convalescent phases of COVID-19. The material from the prospective study consisted of cDNA or gDNA derived from T cells, B-cell-depleted T cells, or PBMCs. The dataset comprised deeply sampled blood TCRbeta repertoires from subjects exposed to, actively infected with, or recovered from COVID-19. The repertoires were made available in a free public database intended to serve as a resource for research on the immune response to SARS-CoV-2. Samples came from the ongoing ImmuneRACE study (first 160 participants) plus 1,254 subjects from 6 global collaborators. The sample metadata nearly always contained a de-identified subject ID, COVID-19 status, age in years and sex. HLA class I and class II types, where available, came from metadata supplied by the sample provider rather than from assay-based typing. Findings and caveats that apply to the study as a whole: How much clinical and demographic metadata was included differed by source and by participant, and the metadata was provided uncurated.

This receptor was taken from a man aged 55 to 70 with acute or convalescent COVID-19. Sequencing input: peripheral blood.

CDR3 sequence: CASTLQWASGRTDTQYF. The bases read TGTGCCAGCACCCTACAGTGGGCTAGCGGGCGGACAGATACGCAGTATTTT. This chain is built from TRBV5-6 and TRBJ2-3; a stretch of 8 junction bases matches TRBD2. The CDR3 spans 17 residues, from the cysteine through the phenylalanine. The sequence is cut down to CDR3 DNA, 51 bases in frame from base 1. CDR1 and CDR2 are read off the germline V gene as SGHDT and YYEEEE. V lost 6 bases and J lost 3 bases, and the count of bases not matched to a germline gene is 15. Supplemented by the reference TRBV5-6 and TRBJ2-3 proteins around the CDR3, the complete variable domain is DAGVTQSPTHLIKTRGQQVTLRCSPKSGHDTVSWYQQALGQGPQFIFQYYEEEERQRGNFPDRFSGHQFPNYSSELNVNALLLGDSALYLCASTLQWASGRTDTQYFGPGTRLTVL.